This TCR beta chain was captured in a study of T cells after yellow fever vaccination. The CDR3 has 13 residues. V lost 4 bases and J 8 bases, leaving 14 bases between the germline ends. Per germline, CDR1 MNHEY and CDR2 SVGAGI. Comments on this clonotype: Its antigen remains unknown.

Making TCR cDNA involved 5'RACE template switching, which added UMIs and a universal primer site. Each CDR3 protein gets one entry after TCRdb re-called the 5' RACE reads with MiXCR. The sample shows 620,000 or so distinct CDR3 sequences, roughly 12% of them seen only once. Study-wide results and limits: There was a possibility that FACS-sorted repertoires contained abundant clonotypes contaminating from the bulk population.

The sample in question was PBMCs, obtained on the day of the yellow fever booster vaccination. J is TRBJ1-2 and V is TRBV6-5; tentatively, D is TRBD1 (6 bases). The TCR sequence derives from a man aged 30 to 45 who received the YFV17D yellow fever vaccine. The CDR3 DNA sequence: TGTGCCAGCAGTTCCTTTGTAGGGGGAGGCTACACCTTC. It specifies CASSSFVGGGYTF.